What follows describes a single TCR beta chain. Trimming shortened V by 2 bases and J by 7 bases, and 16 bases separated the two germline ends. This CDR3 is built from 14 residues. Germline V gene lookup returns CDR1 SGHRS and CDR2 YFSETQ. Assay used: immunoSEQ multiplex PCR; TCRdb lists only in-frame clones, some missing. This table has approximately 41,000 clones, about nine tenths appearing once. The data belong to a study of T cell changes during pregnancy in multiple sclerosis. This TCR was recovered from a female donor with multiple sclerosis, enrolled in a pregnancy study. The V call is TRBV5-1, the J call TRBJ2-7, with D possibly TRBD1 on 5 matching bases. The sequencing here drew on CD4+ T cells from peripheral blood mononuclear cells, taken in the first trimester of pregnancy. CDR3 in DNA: TGCGCCAGCAGCTTAACAGGCCTCAAGGGAGAGCAGTACTTC. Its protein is CASSLTGLKGEQYF.